These 5 T cell receptor beta chains came from one sample sequenced in a study of cytomegalovirus exposure and HLA in healthy donors. Primers: 60 Vbeta forward and 13 Jbeta reverse. Sequenced by immunoSEQ multiplex PCR; TCRdb stores in-frame clones only, minus some. The table shows about 160,000 clones, with roughly four fifths occurring only once. The sequencing input was PBMCs. These receptors were taken from a man in his fifties or sixties in good health and CMV-seropositive.

The chain recombines TRBV7-9 with TRBJ2-7, with 7 bases matching TRBD1. The V gene end was trimmed by 4 bases and the J gene end by 2 bases; junction bases not matched to a gene: 14. CDR1 is SEHNR, CDR2 FQNEAQ, per germline (reference sequence). CDR3 length equals 17 residues. This chain's CDR3 is CASSSTRTRDSAYEQYF. The CDR3, as DNA: TGTGCCAGCAGCTCCACTCGCACCCGGGACAGCGCCTACGAGCAGTACTTC.

V usage is TRBV10-1 and J usage is TRBJ2-5, with 9 nucleotides matching TRBD2. The CDR3 is made up of 16 amino acids. CDR1 and CDR2 from the germline V gene are WNHNN and SYGVQD (reference sequence). The V segment lost 1 base and the J segment 4 bases; nucleotides outside the gene matches: 7. The CDR3, as DNA: TGCGCCAGCAGTGAGTTTGGGCGGGAGGGCCCAGAGACCCAGTACTTC. Its translation is CASSEFGREGPETQYF.

The rearrangement links TRBV2 to TRBJ2-7, with 11 bases identical to TRBD1. Trimming cost V 11 bases and J 3 bases; bases outside gene matches: 3. The CDR3 has 12 residues. CDR1 and CDR2 (germline): SNHLY, FYNNEI. The CDR3 DNA sequence: TGTGCCGATGGGACAGGGGGCTACGAGCAGTACTTC. Amino acids: CADGTGGYEQYF.

The chain couples TRBV11-2 to TRBJ2-5, with D possibly TRBD1 on 6 matching bases. The CDR3 sequence is 14 residues long. V lost 1 base and J lost 5, with 11 bases in between. Germline V lookup: CDR1 SGHAT, CDR2 FQNNGV. CDR3 DNA: TGTGCCAGCAGCTTAGGCCAGGGGTTGGAGACCCAGTACTTC. This gives the protein CASSLGQGLETQYF.

The chain couples TRBV28 to TRBJ1-2, with D perhaps matching TRBD1 (5 bases). Germline V gene lookup returns CDR1 MDHEN and CDR2 SYDVKM. The CDR3 totals 13 residues. Trimming pared 2 bases from V and 4 bases from J, leaving 8 bases between. The CDR3 region is CASSLGAVYGYTF. DNA of the CDR3: TGTGCCAGCAGTTTAGGGGCGGTCTATGGCTACACCTTC.